These 3 T cell receptor beta chains came from one sample sequenced in a study of PD-L1 blockade in urothelial cancer (dated by TCRdb to the late 2010s). The library was obtained by the immunoSEQ multiplex PCR assay. Entries here come from immuneACCESS through TCRdb and include only in-frame sequences with V and J called. Some clones fail to appear in such tables; in the studies checked, an unresolved V gene covers under half of the shortfall, and the cause of the remainder is unknown. The sample table records approximately 93,000 clones; 75% to 90% of these occur just once. The ten largest clones represent under 9.5% of the sample. The sample's time point label is to be understood as: peripheral blood 6 weeks after treatment start. The source material was PBMCs, sampled around atezolizumab (anti-PD-L1) treatment. Receptor source: a man between 70 and 80 years old with urothelial cancer.

The rearrangement links TRBV2 to TRBJ2-7; 7 bases line up with TRBD2. The CDR3 runs 15 residues. The V and J ends lost 1 base and 7 bases, in that order; junction bases with no gene match: 10. Germline-derived CDR1 and CDR2 are SNHLY and FYNNEI. CDR3 region: CASSEDGGPGGEQYF. CDR3 bases: TGTGCCAGCAGTGAAGATGGCGGTCCGGGAGGAGAGCAGTACTTC.

The J gene is TRBJ2-1, the V gene TRBV4-2; D may be TRBD2 (5 bases). V lost 0 bases and J 2 bases, leaving 8 bases between the germline ends. The CDR3 loop spans 15 amino acids. The V gene's germline CDR1 is LGHNA and CDR2 YNFKEQ. The CDR3 sequence is CASSQDIATYNEQFF. In DNA form, the CDR3 reads TGTGCCAGCAGCCAAGATATAGCGACCTACAATGAGCAGTTCTTC.

The CDR3: CASSIRQNQPQHF. CDR3 DNA sequence: TGTGCCAGTAGTATCCGTCAGAATCAGCCCCAGCATTTT. V is TRBV19 and J is TRBJ1-5; D is uncertain. Germline loops: CDR1 LNHDA, CDR2 SQIVND (reference sequence). This CDR3 region has 13 residues. Between the trimmed V and J ends, which lost 3 bases and 4 bases, there was a span of 7 bases.